This T cell receptor (beta chain) was sequenced in a study of T cells after yellow fever vaccination. Germline loops: CDR1 SGHTA, CDR2 FQGNSA. The CDR3 loop spans 16 amino acids. Trimming shortened V by 1 base and J by 6 bases, and 16 bases separated the two germline ends. In this sample, this clonotype turned up many times. TCRdb fed the 5' RACE reads into MiXCR, producing one record per CDR3 protein. The sample has roughly 300,000 distinct CDR3 sequences, 6.8% seen once. The chain is built from TRBV7-2 and TRBJ1-5, with a tentative D call TRBD1 (6 bases). This clonotype originated in a man between 18 and 29 years old who received the YFV17D yellow fever vaccine. The sample was PBMCs, taken around 45 days after the first yellow fever vaccination. The CDR3 protein is CASSLGSRGGGQPQHF. The CDR3 nucleotides are TGTGCCAGCAGCTTAGGTTCCAGGGGCGGTGGTCAGCCCCAGCATTTT. Using reference TRBV7-2 and TRBJ1-5 for the parts outside the CDR3, the full variable domain is GAGVSQSPSNKVTEKGKDVELRCDPISGHTALYWYRQSLGQGLEFLIYFQGNSAPDKSGLPSDRFSAERTGGSVSTLTIQRTQQEDSAVYLCASSLGSRGGGQPQHFGDGTRLSIL.